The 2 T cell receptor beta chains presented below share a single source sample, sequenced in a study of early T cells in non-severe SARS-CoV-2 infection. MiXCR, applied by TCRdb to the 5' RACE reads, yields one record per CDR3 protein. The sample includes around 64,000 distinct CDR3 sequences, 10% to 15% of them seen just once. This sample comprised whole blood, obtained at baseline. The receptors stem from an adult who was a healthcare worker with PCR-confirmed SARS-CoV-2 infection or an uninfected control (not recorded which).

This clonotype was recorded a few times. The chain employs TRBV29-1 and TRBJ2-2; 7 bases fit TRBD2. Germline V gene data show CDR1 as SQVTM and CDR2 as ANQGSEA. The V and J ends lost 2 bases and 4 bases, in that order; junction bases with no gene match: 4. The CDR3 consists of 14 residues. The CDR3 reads CSVERGGGTGELFF. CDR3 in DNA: TGCAGCGTTGAAAGGGGCGGGGGCACCGGGGAGCTGTTTTTT.

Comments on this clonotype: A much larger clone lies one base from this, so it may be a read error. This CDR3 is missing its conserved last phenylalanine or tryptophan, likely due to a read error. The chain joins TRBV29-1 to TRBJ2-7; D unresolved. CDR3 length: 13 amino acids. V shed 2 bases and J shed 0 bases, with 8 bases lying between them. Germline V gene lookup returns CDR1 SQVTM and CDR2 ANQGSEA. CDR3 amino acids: CSVETWGSYEQYS. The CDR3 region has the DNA TGCAGCGTTGAAACCTGGGGCTCCTACGAGCAGTACTCC.